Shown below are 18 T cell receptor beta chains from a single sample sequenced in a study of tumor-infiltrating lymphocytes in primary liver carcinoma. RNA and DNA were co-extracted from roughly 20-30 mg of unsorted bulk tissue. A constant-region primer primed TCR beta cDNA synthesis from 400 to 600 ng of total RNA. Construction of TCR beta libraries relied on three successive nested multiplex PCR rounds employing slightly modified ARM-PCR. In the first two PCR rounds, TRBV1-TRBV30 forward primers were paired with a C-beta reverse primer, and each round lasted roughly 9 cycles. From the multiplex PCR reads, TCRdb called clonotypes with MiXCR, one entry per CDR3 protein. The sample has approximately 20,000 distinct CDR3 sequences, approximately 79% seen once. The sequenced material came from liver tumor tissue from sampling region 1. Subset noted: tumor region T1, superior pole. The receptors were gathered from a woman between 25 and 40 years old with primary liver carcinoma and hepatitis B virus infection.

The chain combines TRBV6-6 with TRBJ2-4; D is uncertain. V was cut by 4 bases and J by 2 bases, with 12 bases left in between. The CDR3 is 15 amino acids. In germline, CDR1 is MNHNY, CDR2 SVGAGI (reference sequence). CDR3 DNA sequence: TGTGCCAGCAGTTGTAACAAGGAGACCAAAAACATTCAGTACTTC. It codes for CASSCNKETKNIQYF.

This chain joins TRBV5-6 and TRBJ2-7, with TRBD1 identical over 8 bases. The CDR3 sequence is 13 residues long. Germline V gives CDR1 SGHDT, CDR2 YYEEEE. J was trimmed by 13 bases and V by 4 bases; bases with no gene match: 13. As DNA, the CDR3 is TGTGCCAGCAGCGTACGGACAGGGCTATCGTACTACTTC. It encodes CASSVRTGLSYYF.

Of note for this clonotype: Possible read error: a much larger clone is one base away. The CDR3 nucleotides are TGTGCCAGCAGTACGGGACTAGCGGGATTATACAATGAGCAGTCCTTC. Residues: CASSTGLAGLYNEQSF. The rearrangement links TRBV5-8 to TRBJ2-1; 13 bases are a match to TRBD2. The CDR3 is 16 residues long. From germline, CDR1 is SGHTS and CDR2 YDEGEE.

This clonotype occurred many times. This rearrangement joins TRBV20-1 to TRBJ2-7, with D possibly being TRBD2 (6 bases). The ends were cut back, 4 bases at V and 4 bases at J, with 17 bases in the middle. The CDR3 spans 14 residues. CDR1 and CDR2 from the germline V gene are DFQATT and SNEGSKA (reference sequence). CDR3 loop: CSAKTPGLIYEQYF. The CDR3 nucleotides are TGCAGTGCTAAGACGCCGGGACTGATATACGAGCAGTACTTC.

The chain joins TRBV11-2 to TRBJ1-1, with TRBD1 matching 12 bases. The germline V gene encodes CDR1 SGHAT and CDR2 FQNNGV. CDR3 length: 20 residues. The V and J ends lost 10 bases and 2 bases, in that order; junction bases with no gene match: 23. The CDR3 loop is CAISPRDRGRKRWSNTEAFF. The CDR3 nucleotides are TGTGCCATAAGCCCTCGGGACAGGGGGCGCAAGAGGTGGAGTAACACTGAAGCTTTCTTT.

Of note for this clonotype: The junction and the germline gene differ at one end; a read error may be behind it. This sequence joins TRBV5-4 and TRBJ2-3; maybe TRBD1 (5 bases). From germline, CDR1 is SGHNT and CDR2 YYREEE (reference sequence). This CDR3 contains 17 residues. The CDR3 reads CASSIDGHPLPTNTQYF. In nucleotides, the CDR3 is TGTGCCAGCAGCATAGACGGACACCCTCTACCCACAAATACGCAGTATTTT.

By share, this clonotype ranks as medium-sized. The CDR3 reads CASSPFKNIQYF. CDR3 sequence (DNA): TGTGCCAGCAGCCCCTTCAAAAACATTCAGTACTTC. The V call is TRBV6-6, the J call TRBJ2-4; no definite D call. CDR1 is MNHNY and CDR2 is SVGAGI in the germline V gene (reference sequence). The V and J ends lost 6 bases and 3 bases respectively, with 6 bases between them. The CDR3 length is 12 residues.

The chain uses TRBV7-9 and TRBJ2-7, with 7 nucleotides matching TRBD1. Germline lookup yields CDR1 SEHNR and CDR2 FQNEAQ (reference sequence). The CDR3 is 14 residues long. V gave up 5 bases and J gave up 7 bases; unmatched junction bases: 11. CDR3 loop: CASSQTGQMVEQYF. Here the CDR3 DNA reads TGTGCCAGCAGCCAAACGGGACAGATGGTTGAGCAGTACTTC.

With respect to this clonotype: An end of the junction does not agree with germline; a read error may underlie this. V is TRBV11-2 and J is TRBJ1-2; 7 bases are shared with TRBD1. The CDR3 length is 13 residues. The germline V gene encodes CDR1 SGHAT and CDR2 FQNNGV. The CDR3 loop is CASTQGGSGGYIF. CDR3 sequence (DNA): TGTGCCAGTACTCAGGGGGGGAGTGGAGGCTACATCTTC.

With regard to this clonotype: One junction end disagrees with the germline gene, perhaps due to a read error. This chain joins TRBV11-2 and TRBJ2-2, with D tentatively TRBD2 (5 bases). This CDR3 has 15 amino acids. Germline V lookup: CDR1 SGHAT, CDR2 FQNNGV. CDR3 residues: CAGSLDRTVTGELFF. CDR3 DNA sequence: TGTGCCGGCAGCTTAGACCGGACTGTAACCGGTGAGTTGTTTTTT.

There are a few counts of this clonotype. CDR3: CASSFTGWHEQYF. CDR3 nucleotide sequence: TGTGCCAGCAGCTTTACAGGGTGGCACGAGCAGTACTTC. The chain couples TRBV11-2 to TRBJ2-7, with D tentatively TRBD1 (6 bases). CDR1 and CDR2 from the germline V gene are SGHAT and FQNNGV. Trimming took off 3 bases at V and 5 bases at J, with 11 bases between the two ends. CDR3 length: 13 amino acids.

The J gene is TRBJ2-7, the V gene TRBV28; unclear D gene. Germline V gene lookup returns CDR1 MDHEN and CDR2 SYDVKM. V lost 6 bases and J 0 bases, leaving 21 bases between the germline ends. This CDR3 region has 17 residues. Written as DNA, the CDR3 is TGTGCCAGCAGCCTCCCTTCGAACGTATGGTACTCCTACGAGCAGTACTTC. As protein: CASSLPSNVWYSYEQYF.

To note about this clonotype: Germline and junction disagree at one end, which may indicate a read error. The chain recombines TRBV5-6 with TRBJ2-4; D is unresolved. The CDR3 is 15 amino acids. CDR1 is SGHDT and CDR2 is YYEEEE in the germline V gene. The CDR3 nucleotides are TGTGCCAGCAGCGAACGGGTGGTAGTCAAAAACATTCAGTATTTC. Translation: CASSERVVVKNIQYF.

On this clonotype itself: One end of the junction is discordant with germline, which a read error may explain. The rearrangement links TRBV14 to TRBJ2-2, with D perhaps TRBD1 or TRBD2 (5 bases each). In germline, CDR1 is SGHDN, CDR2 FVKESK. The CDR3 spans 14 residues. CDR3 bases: TGTGCCAGCAGCACAGGACGGAACGCCGGGGAGTTGTTTTTT. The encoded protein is CASSTGRNAGELFF.

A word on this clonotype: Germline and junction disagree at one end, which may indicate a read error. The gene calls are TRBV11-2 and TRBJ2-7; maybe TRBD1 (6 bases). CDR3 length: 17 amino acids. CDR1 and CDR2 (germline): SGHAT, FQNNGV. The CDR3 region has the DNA TGTGCCGGCAGTCAGATCAGGGGAGCCGATCCTTGCTACGCGCAGTACTTC. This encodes CAGSQIRGADPCYAQYF.

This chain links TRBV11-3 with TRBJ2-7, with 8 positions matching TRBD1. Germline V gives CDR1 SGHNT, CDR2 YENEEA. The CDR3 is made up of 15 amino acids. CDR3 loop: CDISFGTGTTYEQYF. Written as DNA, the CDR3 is TGTGACATCAGCTTCGGGACAGGTACGACCTACGAGCAGTACTTC. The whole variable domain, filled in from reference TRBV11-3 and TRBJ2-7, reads EAGVVQSPRYKIIEKKQPVAFWCNPISGHNTLYWYLQNLGQGPELLIRYENEEAVDDSQLPKDRFSAERLKGVDSTLKIQPAELGDSAVYLCDISFGTGTTYEQYFGPGTRLTVT.

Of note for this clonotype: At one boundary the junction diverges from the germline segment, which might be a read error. CDR3: CPSNVDGHHPPTDTQYF. CDR3 bases: TGTCCCAGCAACGTAGACGGACACCATCCACCCACAGATACACAGTATTTT. The rearrangement uses TRBV5-4 and TRBJ2-3, with D perhaps matching TRBD1 (5 bases). From germline, CDR1 is SGHNT and CDR2 YYREEE (reference sequence). The CDR3 has 17 residues.

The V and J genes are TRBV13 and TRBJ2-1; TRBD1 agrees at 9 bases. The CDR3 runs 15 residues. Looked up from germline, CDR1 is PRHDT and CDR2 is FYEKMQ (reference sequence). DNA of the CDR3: TGTATCAGCACCCTGGGACAGGGACCGTGGAATGAGCAGTTCTTC. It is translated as CISTLGQGPWNEQFF.